These 30 T cell receptor beta chains came from one sample sequenced in a study of control samples from healthy donors and cancer patients. Clones were sequenced by immunoSEQ multiplex PCR, and TCRdb holds only the in-frame ones, with some missing. The sample records 130,000 or so clones, more than 75% being singletons. Source material: blood. All receptors come from a man aged 30 to 39 in good health.

In this sample, this clone turned up a few times. The chain carries TRBV5-6 and TRBJ2-1; TRBD2 might be the D (5 bases). Trimming took 4 bases from V and 0 from J, leaving 14 bases between them. Per germline, CDR1 SGHDT and CDR2 YYEEEE. The CDR3 spans 16 residues. CDR3 in DNA: TGTGCCAGCAGCCCTATAAGCCGGGGCTCCTACAATGAGCAGTTCTTC. It encodes CASSPISRGSYNEQFF.

This clone was detected only a few times. The rearrangement links TRBV5-1 to TRBJ1-1; 10 nucleotides match TRBD1. CDR3 size: 17 residues. Germline V gene data show CDR1 as SGHRS and CDR2 as YFSETQ. The V and J ends lost 0 bases and 4 bases, in that order; junction bases with no gene match: 9. The CDR3: CASSLGLGQGTSTEAFF. The CDR3 DNA is TGCGCCAGCAGCTTGGGGCTGGGACAGGGGACGAGCACTGAAGCTTTCTTT.

The gene calls are TRBV4-1 and TRBJ2-5, with D uncertain. This CDR3 has 14 amino acids. V was pared by 1 base and J by 5 bases, with 11 bases between. Germline CDR1 and CDR2: MGHRA and YSYEKL. The CDR3 coding sequence is TGCGCCAGCAGCCAAGGGGCCTCCGCCGAGACCCAGTACTTC. Amino acids: CASSQGASAETQYF.

The V gene is TRBV2, the J gene TRBJ2-2; D gene ambiguous. V lost 4 bases and J lost 6, with 15 bases in between. This CDR3 is built from 15 residues. Germline CDR1 SNHLY, CDR2 FYNNEI. CDR3 in amino acids: CASSGELRKPGELFF. The CDR3 DNA follows: TGTGCCAGCAGTGGAGAGCTGCGTAAACCCGGGGAGCTGTTTTTT.

CDR3 sequence (DNA): TGTGCCAGCAGCGAACACGGGTCGCCTTATGGCTACACCTTC. Protein: CASSEHGSPYGYTF. The gene calls are TRBV11-2 and TRBJ1-2; D unresolved. There are 14 residues in the CDR3. The ends were cut back, 5 bases at V and 5 bases at J, with 15 bases in the middle. Germline V gives CDR1 SGHAT, CDR2 FQNNGV. Together with reference TRBV11-2 and TRBJ1-2, the CDR3 gives the full variable domain: EAGVAQSPRYKIIEKRQSVAFWCNPISGHATLYWYQQILGQGPKLLIQFQNNGVVDDSQLPKDRFSAERLKGVDSTLKIQPAKLEDSAVYLCASSEHGSPYGYTFGSGTRLTVV.

The chain couples TRBV11-2 to TRBJ1-2; the D is unclear. Germline V gives CDR1 SGHAT, CDR2 FQNNGV. CDR3 length: 11 amino acids. The ends were cut back, 3 bases at V and 10 bases at J, with 9 bases in the middle. CDR3 nucleotide sequence: TGTGCCAGCAGCTTTGGGCGGGTCTACACCTTC. Its translation is CASSFGRVYTF.

The gene calls are TRBV19 and TRBJ1-6; D gene unclear. Trimming took 4 bases from V and 7 from J, leaving 8 bases between them. The V gene's germline CDR1 is LNHDA and CDR2 SQIVND (reference sequence). The CDR3 covers 13 residues. CDR3 coding DNA: TGTGCCAGTAGTAACTTCCGGAATTCACCCCTCCACTTT. Amino acids: CASSNFRNSPLHF.

The V call is TRBV5-1, the J call TRBJ2-6; possible D gene TRBD2, 7 bases. The V end lost 5 bases, the J end lost 0 bases, and 18 bases lay between the germline ends. The CDR3 has 18 residues. From germline, CDR1 is SGHRS and CDR2 YFSETQ. This CDR3 reads CASRRPGGLSSGANVLTF. CDR3 DNA sequence: TGCGCCAGCAGACGCCCCGGGGGGCTCAGCTCTGGGGCCAACGTCCTGACTTTC. The full variable domain, with the rest looked up from reference TRBV5-1 and TRBJ2-6, is KAGVTQTPRYLIKTRGQQVTLSCSPISGHRSVSWYQQTPGQGLQFLFEYFSETQRNKGNFPGRFSGRQFSNSRSEMNVSTLELGDSALYLCASRRPGGLSSGANVLTFGAGSRLTVL.

This rearrangement joins TRBV29-1 to TRBJ1-1; D unclear. The V end was cut by 4 bases, the J end by 1 base, with 7 bases between. CDR1 is SQVTM and CDR2 is ANQGSEA in the germline V gene. The CDR3 totals 12 residues. CDR3 DNA: TGCAGCGTTGGGACTCCGAACACTGAAGCTTTCTTT. The encoded protein is CSVGTPNTEAFF.

This clone was recorded only once. The chain couples TRBV7-3 to TRBJ2-1; D is ambiguous. The CDR3 has 15 amino acids. The V end lost 1 base, the J end lost 4 bases, and 11 bases lay between the germline ends. Germline V gene lookup returns CDR1 SGHTA and CDR2 FQGTGA. Here the CDR3 DNA reads TGTGCCAGCAGCTTAAATGGCCAGAGTTACAATGAGCAGTTCTTC. This encodes CASSLNGQSYNEQFF. Full variable domain (missing parts from reference TRBV7-3 and TRBJ2-1): GAGVSQTPSNKVTEKGKYVELRCDPISGHTALYWYRQSLGQGPEFLIYFQGTGAADDSGLPNDRFFAVRPEGSVSTLKIQRTERGDSAVYLCASSLNGQSYNEQFFGPGTRLTVL.

V is TRBV6-2 or TRBV6-3 and J is TRBJ2-7; 8 bases map to TRBD2. The germline CDR1 and CDR2 sequences are MNHEY and SVGEGT. The CDR3 length is 14 residues. J was trimmed by 2 bases and V by 3 bases; bases with no gene match: 3. The CDR3 loop reads CASSYTSGTYEQYF. In nucleotides, the CDR3 is TGTGCCAGCAGTTATACTAGCGGCACCTACGAGCAGTACTTC.

This chain joins TRBV11-2 and TRBJ2-1, with D perhaps TRBD1 (6 bases). The CDR3 runs to 15 residues. Trimming pared 1 base from V and 9 bases from J, leaving 16 bases between. Germline-derived CDR1 and CDR2 are SGHAT and FQNNGV. CDR3 nucleotide sequence: TGTGCCAGCAGCTTAGCCGGGACAAACTACGGTGAGCAGTTCTTC. This gives the protein CASSLAGTNYGEQFF.

The genes are TRBV9 and TRBJ1-4; maybe TRBD1 (5 bases). This CDR3 has 15 residues. Germline CDR1 and CDR2: SGDLS and YYNGEE. V was trimmed by 0 bases and J by 8 bases, leaving 14 bases between them. The CDR3 region has the DNA TGTGCCAGCAGCGTAGCTGACAGCATATCCGAAAAACTGTTTTTT. Translating it yields CASSVADSISEKLFF.

This clone was counted only a few times. This chain joins TRBV6-2 or TRBV6-3 and TRBJ1-1; perhaps TRBD1 as D (6 bases). Trimming took 2 bases from V and 0 from J, leaving 16 bases between them. In germline, CDR1 is MNHEY, CDR2 SVGEGT. The CDR3 spans 17 residues. The CDR3 DNA follows: TGTGCCAGCAGTTACCAAGTTAGGACAGCGCTGAACACTGAAGCTTTCTTT. Its protein is CASSYQVRTALNTEAFF.

This clone showed up just once. V and J are TRBV20-1 and TRBJ1-2; D gene ambiguous. Germline V gene sequence: CDR1 DFQATT, CDR2 SNEGSKA (reference sequence). V was cut by 3 bases and J by 6 bases, with 11 bases left in between. This CDR3 comprises 12 residues. The DNA of the CDR3 is TGCAGTGCTAGTTGGGAAGGGAATGGCTACACCTTC. Amino acids: CSASWEGNGYTF.

Regarding this clone: The sample carries other DNA sequences with the same CDR3. The chain carries TRBV27 and TRBJ1-1; no firm D call. Germline V gene sequence: CDR1 MNHEY, CDR2 SMNVEV (reference sequence). V was trimmed by 3 bases and J by 1 base, leaving 6 bases between them. This CDR3 region has 13 residues. Written as DNA, the CDR3 is TGTGCCAGCAGTTTGTCCAGGAACACTGAAGCTTTCTTT. It encodes CASSLSRNTEAFF.

To note about this clone: Additional DNA sequences in this sample encode the identical CDR3. The gene calls are TRBV19 and TRBJ1-2, with D uncertain. V gave up 3 bases and J gave up 2 bases, with 7 bases separating them. Germline-derived CDR1 and CDR2 are LNHDA and SQIVND (reference sequence). The CDR3 sequence is 13 residues long. CDR3 in DNA: TGTGCCAGTAGTATCTCTGGGAACTATGGCTACACCTTC. Protein: CASSISGNYGYTF.

The chain uses TRBV5-1 and TRBJ2-1; D uncertain. The CDR3 has 14 residues. CDR1 and CDR2 from the germline V gene are SGHRS and YFSETQ. Between the trimmed V and J ends, which lost 0 bases and 2 bases, there was a span of 6 bases. CDR3 DNA sequence: TGCGCCAGCAGCTTGGCTCTGACCTACAATGAGCAGTTCTTC. Protein sequence: CASSLALTYNEQFF.

The rearrangement links TRBV11-3 to TRBJ2-5, with D perhaps matching TRBD1 or TRBD2 (5 bases each). Germline V CDR1 and CDR2: SGHNT, YENEEA. This CDR3 is 16 amino acids long. The V end was cut by 1 base, the J end by 1 base, with 13 bases between. Here the CDR3 DNA reads TGTGCCAGCAGCTTAGCCTCGGCGAGGGGCCAAGAGACCCAGTACTTC. Its protein is CASSLASARGQETQYF.

The chain employs TRBV3-1 (or the pseudogene TRBV3-2) and TRBJ1-1; D is uncertain. CDR3 length equals 16 residues. Germline V gene sequence: CDR1 LGHDT, CDR2 YNNKEL (reference sequence). The V and J ends lost 3 bases and 0 bases respectively, with 14 bases between them. This CDR3 reads CASSHNIRRLNTEAFF. The CDR3 DNA is TGTGCCAGCAGCCACAACATTCGCAGGCTGAACACTGAAGCTTTCTTT.

The chain joins TRBV10-2 to TRBJ2-5; D unclear. Between the trimmed V and J ends, which lost 6 bases and 5 bases, there was a span of 4 bases. Per the germline V gene, CDR1 is WSHSY and CDR2 is SAAADI. This CDR3 spans 10 amino acids. The CDR3 sequence: CASRSETQYF. Written as DNA, the CDR3 is TGCGCCAGCAGGTCGGAGACCCAGTACTTC.

This rearrangement joins TRBV29-1 to TRBJ1-1; D gene unclear. Between the trimmed V and J ends, which lost 4 bases and 4 bases, there was a span of 10 bases. Germline values: CDR1 SQVTM, CDR2 ANQGSEA. The CDR3 covers 12 residues. Written as DNA, the CDR3 is TGCAGCGTTGCTCGGTCGGGCACTGAAGCTTTCTTT. This codes for CSVARSGTEAFF.

CDR3 in amino acids: CASSPSPRSNYGYTF. The DNA for the CDR3 is TGTGCCAGCAGCCCCTCCCCCAGGTCTAACTATGGCTACACCTTC. V usage is TRBV5-6 and J usage is TRBJ1-2, with D unresolved. V gave up 4 bases and J gave up 0 bases, with 13 bases separating them. The germline CDR1 and CDR2 sequences are SGHDT and YYEEEE. The CDR3 runs 15 residues.

The V call is TRBV10-2, the J call TRBJ1-2, with TRBD1 identical over 8 bases. The CDR3 consists of 13 residues. With V trimmed by 2 bases and J by 5 bases, 1 base remained unmatched. Looked up from germline, CDR1 is WSHSY and CDR2 is SAAADI. CDR3: CASSERTGYGYTF. The CDR3 region has the DNA TGCGCCAGCAGTGAGCGGACAGGGTATGGCTACACCTTC.

This CDR3 is CASSSGLAGETGELFF. CDR3 in DNA: TGTGCCAGCTCATCAGGACTAGCGGGGGAAACCGGGGAGCTGTTTTTT. V usage is TRBV18 and J usage is TRBJ2-2, with TRBD2 matching 13 bases. The J segment lost 5 bases and the V segment lost 5 bases, leaving 5 bases of the junction unmatched. Germline CDR1 is KGHSH and CDR2 is LQKENI. This CDR3 has 16 residues. The whole variable domain, remainder taken from reference TRBV18 and TRBJ2-2, is NAGVMQNPRHLVRRRGQEARLRCSPMKGHSHVYWYRQLPEEGLKFMVYLQKENIIDESGMPKERFSAEFPKEGPSILRIQQVVRGDSAAYFCASSSGLAGETGELFFGEGSRLTVL.

The chain recombines TRBV27 with TRBJ1-2; a possible D gene is TRBD1 (6 bases). CDR3 length: 15 residues. Trimming left V 1 base short and J 7 bases short, with 16 bases between. Per germline, CDR1 MNHEY and CDR2 SMNVEV (reference sequence). CDR3 amino acids: CASSLFRGGRGGYTF. In DNA form, the CDR3 reads TGTGCCAGCAGTTTATTCCGGGGGGGGCGAGGTGGCTACACCTTC.

On this clone itself: An end of the junction differs from the germline gene, which may be a read error. The chain carries TRBV11-3 and TRBJ2-7; D gene uncertain. CDR3 length: 14 residues. The germline V gene encodes CDR1 SGHNT and CDR2 YENEEA. CDR3 amino acids: CASKTLDTSYEQYF. The CDR3 DNA sequence: TGTGCTAGCAAGACCTTAGATACCTCCTACGAGCAGTACTTC.

The CDR3 DNA sequence: TGTGCCAGCACAATCGACAGGGGGAATCAGCCCCAGCATTTT. Translated, it gives CASTIDRGNQPQHF. This chain links TRBV2 with TRBJ1-5; 9 bases are a match to TRBD1. J was trimmed by 4 bases and V by 7 bases; bases with no gene match: 5. This CDR3 region has 14 residues. Germline lookup yields CDR1 SNHLY and CDR2 FYNNEI.

The genes are TRBV5-1 and TRBJ1-4; a weak D match, TRBD1 (6 bases). The germline V gene encodes CDR1 SGHRS and CDR2 YFSETQ. The CDR3 runs to 14 residues. Trimming removed 5 bases from V and 5 bases from J, with 13 bases in between. The CDR3 DNA is TGCGCCAGCAGTGCCGTCAGGGGAAATGAAAAACTGTTTTTT. Translation: CASSAVRGNEKLFF.

The chain uses TRBV10-2 and TRBJ2-5, with D unclear. Germline loops: CDR1 WSHSY, CDR2 SAAADI. There are 14 residues in the CDR3. V lost 3 bases to trimming and J lost 5 bases, with 13 bases between them. The CDR3 DNA follows: TGCGCCAGCAGTGATCCTTGGCGGACGGAGACCCAGTACTTC. Translation gives CASSDPWRTETQYF.